This TCR beta chain was documented in a study of Tregs in tolerant kidney transplant recipients. Recipients received nonmyeloablative bone marrow transplants from related graft donors, with transient mixed chimerism. Data came from immunoSEQ multiplex PCR; TCRdb stores just in-frame clones and leaves some out. In total, the table holds 20,000 to 30,000 clones. According to its frequency, this clone is medium-sized. The CDR3 is cut off 3 residues early in the read; its end comes from the germline J gene. The CDR3 consists of 14 residues. Germline CDR1 reads SGHTA; CDR2 reads FQGNSA. The sample here was CD4+ T cells from blood (PBMCs), taken 6 months after the transplant. This clonotype was sampled from a human patient who received a combined kidney and bone marrow transplant. Some T cells could come from the graft donor. This rearrangement joins TRBV7-2 to TRBJ1-1; 11 bases fit TRBD1. Partial CDR3 DNA: TGTGCCAGCAGCCCCGGACAGGGGGCGGGAGAA. Protein: CASSPGQGAGE. The CDR3 in its entirety is CASSPGQGAGEAFF.